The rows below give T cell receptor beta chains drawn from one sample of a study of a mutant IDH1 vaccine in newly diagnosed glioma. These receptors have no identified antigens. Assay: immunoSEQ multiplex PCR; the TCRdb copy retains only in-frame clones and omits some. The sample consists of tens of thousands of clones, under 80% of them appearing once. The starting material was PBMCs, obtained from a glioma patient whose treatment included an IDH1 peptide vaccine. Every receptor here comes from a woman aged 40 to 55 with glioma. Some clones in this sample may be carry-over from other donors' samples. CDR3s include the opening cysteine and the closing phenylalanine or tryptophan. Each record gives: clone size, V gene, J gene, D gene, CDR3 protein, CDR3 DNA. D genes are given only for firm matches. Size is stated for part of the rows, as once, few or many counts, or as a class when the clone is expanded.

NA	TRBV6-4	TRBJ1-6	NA	CASSEGGPYSPLHF	TGTGCCAGCAGTGAGGGGGGGCCCTATTCACCCCTCCACTTT
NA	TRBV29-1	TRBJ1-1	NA	CSVFGTSGTEAFF	TGCAGCGTTTTCGGGACCTCGGGGACTGAAGCTTTCTTT
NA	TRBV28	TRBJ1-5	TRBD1	CASSFVQGVNQPQHF	TGTGCCAGCAGTTTTGTTCAGGGGGTTAATCAGCCCCAGCATTTT
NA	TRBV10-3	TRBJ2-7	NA	CAISRGSYEQYF	TGTGCCATCAGTAGGGGTTCCTACGAGCAGTACTTC
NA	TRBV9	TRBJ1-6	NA	CASSVDPGAGSPLHF	TGTGCCAGCAGCGTAGATCCGGGGGCAGGTTCACCCCTCCACTTT
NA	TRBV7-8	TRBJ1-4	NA	CASSFRAYGEKLFF	TGTGCCAGCAGCTTCCGGGCCTACGGTGAAAAACTGTTTTTT
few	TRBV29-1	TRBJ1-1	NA	CSVAQGDTEAFF	TGCAGCGTTGCACAGGGCGACACTGAAGCTTTCTTT
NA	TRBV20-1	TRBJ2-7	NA	CSASRPDEQYF	TGCAGTGCTTCCCGCCCCGACGAGCAGTACTTC
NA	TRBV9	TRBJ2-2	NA	CASSVGFDTGELFF	TGTGCCAGCAGCGTCGGTTTTGACACCGGGGAGCTGTTTTTT
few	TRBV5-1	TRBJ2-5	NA	CASSKGGQSETQYF	TGCGCCAGCAGCAAGGGTGGACAGTCGGAGACCCAGTACTTC
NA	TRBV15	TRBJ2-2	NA	CATSRGGTPGVEWDTGELFF	TGTGCCACCAGCAGAGGCGGAACCCCAGGGGTAGAGTGGGACACCGGGGAGCTGTTTTTT
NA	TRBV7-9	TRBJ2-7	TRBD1	CASTSGTVINEQYF	TGTGCCAGCACCTCCGGGACAGTGATTAACGAGCAGTACTTC
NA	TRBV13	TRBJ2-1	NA	CASSLVHNEQFF	TGTGCCAGCAGCTTAGTTCATAATGAGCAGTTCTTC
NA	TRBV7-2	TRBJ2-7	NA	CASSPPSVEAGYEQYF	TGTGCCAGCAGCCCCCCTAGTGTGGAGGCAGGGTACGAGCAGTACTTC
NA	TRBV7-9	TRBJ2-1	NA	CASSLSGNEQFF	TGTGCCAGCAGCTTGAGTGGCAATGAGCAGTTCTTC
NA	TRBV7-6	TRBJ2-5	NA	CASSPAGSRSETQYF	TGTGCCAGCAGCCCCGCTGGCAGCCGTTCAGAGACCCAGTACTTC
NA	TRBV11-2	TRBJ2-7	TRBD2	CASSSQRGTGAYEQYF	TGTGCCAGCAGTTCTCAGCGGGGGACCGGGGCCTACGAGCAGTACTTC
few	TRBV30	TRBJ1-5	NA	CAWSKGGDNQPQHF	TGTGCCTGGAGTAAAGGGGGGGATAATCAGCCCCAGCATTTT
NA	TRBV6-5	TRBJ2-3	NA	CASSRRRGDTQYF	TGTGCCAGCAGCCGCCGTCGAGGAGATACGCAGTATTTT
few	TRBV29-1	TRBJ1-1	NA	CSVGTVDKAFF	TGCAGCGTTGGGACAGTCGACAAAGCTTTCTTT
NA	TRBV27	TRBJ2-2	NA	CASSLMAGTGELFF	TGTGCCAGCAGTTTGATGGCAGGAACCGGGGAGCTGTTTTTT
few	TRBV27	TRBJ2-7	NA	CASSLWDTGEQYF	TGTGCCAGCAGTTTATGGGATACAGGAGAGCAGTACTTC
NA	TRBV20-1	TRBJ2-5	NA	CSLDRQETQYF	TGCAGCTTGGATCGCCAAGAGACCCAGTACTTC
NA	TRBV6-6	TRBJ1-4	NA	CASSYYPGEKLFF	TGTGCCAGCAGTTACTACCCAGGGGAAAAACTGTTTTTT
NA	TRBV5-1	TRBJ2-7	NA	CASSLGTTSNEQYF	TGCGCCAGCAGCCTTGGGACCACCTCTAACGAGCAGTACTTC
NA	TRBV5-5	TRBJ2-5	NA	CASSWGGGTQETQYF	TGTGCCAGCAGCTGGGGAGGGGGCACTCAAGAGACCCAGTACTTC
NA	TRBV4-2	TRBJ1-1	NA	CASSLRPGNTEAFF	TGTGCCAGCAGCCTCCGGCCGGGGAACACTGAAGCTTTCTTT
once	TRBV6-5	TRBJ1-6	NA	CATGALNSPLHF	TGTGCCACCGGGGCATTAAATTCACCCCTCCACTTT
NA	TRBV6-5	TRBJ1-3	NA	CASSLQDNSGNTIYF	TGTGCCAGCAGTTTACAGGATAACTCTGGAAACACCATATATTTT
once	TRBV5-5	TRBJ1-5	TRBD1	CASSPGQGGWQPQHF	TGTGCCAGCAGCCCTGGACAGGGGGGTTGGCAGCCCCAGCATTTT
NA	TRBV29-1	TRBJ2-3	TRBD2	CSVEVLAGDTQYF	TGCAGCGTTGAAGTTCTAGCGGGGGATACGCAGTATTTT
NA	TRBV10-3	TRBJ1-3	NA	CAISETGETSGNTIYF	TGTGCCATCAGTGAGACAGGAGAGACGTCTGGAAACACCATATATTTT
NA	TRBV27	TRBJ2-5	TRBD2	CASTPLGASGRETQYF	TGTGCCAGCACTCCTCTTGGGGCTAGCGGGCGGGAGACCCAGTACTTC
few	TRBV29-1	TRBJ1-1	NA	CSVGGTEAFF	TGCAGCGTGGGGGGCACTGAAGCTTTCTTT
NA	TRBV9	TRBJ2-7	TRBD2	CASSDGTSGSYEQYF	TGTGCCAGCAGCGATGGGACTAGCGGTTCCTACGAGCAGTACTTC
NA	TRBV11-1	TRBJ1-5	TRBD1	CASSRTGGQPQHF	TGTGCCAGCAGCCGGACAGGGGGGCAGCCCCAGCATTTT
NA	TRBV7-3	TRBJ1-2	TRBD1	CASSLLGQGKYGYTF	TGTGCCAGCAGCTTACTTGGACAGGGGAAGTATGGCTACACCTTC
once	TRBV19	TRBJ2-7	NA	CASGPLGDPPYEQYF	TGTGCCAGTGGGCCTCTCGGGGACCCGCCCTACGAGCAGTACTTC
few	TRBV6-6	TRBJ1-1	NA	CASSYSIGRGNTEAFF	TGTGCCAGCAGTTACTCGATCGGTCGGGGTAACACTGAAGCTTTCTTT
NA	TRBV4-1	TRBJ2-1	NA	CASSQDHWSDYNEQFF	TGCGCCAGCAGCCAAGATCACTGGAGTGACTACAATGAGCAGTTCTTC
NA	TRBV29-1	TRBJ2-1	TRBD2	CSERNLGLVANEQFF	TGCAGCGAACGAAACCTGGGACTAGTTGCAAATGAGCAGTTCTTC
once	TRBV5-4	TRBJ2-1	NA	CASSLTRVTYNEQFF	TGTGCCAGCAGCTTGACGCGAGTAACCTACAATGAGCAGTTCTTC
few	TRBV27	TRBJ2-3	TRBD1	CASSTGGFTDTQYF	TGTGCCAGCAGTACAGGGGGCTTCACAGATACGCAGTATTTT
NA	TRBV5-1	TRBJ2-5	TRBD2	CASSSTSGQETQYF	TGCGCCAGCAGCTCAACTAGCGGCCAAGAGACCCAGTACTTC
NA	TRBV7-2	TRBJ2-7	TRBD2	CATGTSGGAFEQYF	TGTGCTACCGGGACTAGCGGGGGGGCCTTCGAGCAGTACTTC
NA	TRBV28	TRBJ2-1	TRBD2	CASLQSGSLSNEQFF	TGTGCCAGCCTGCAAAGCGGGAGCCTCAGCAATGAGCAGTTCTTC
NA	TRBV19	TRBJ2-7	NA	CASSPLGGGLEQYF	TGTGCCAGTAGTCCCCTCGGAGGGGGCCTCGAGCAGTACTTC